What follows are 13 T cell receptor beta chains derived from one specimen sequenced in a study of cytomegalovirus exposure and HLA in healthy donors. TCRdb's table, derived via immunoSEQ multiplex PCR, lists solely in-frame clones and lacks some. The table includes 280,000 or so clones, over 75% detected once. The sample comprised PBMCs. The receptors shown here come from a woman aged 18 to 35 in good health and CMV-seronegative.

In DNA, the CDR3 is TGTGCCAGCAGCGCACAAAATACCTACGAGCAGTACTTC. As protein: CASSAQNTYEQYF. V gene TRBV28 combines with J gene TRBJ2-7; no firm D call. Trimming left V 6 bases short and J 2 bases short, with 11 bases between. This CDR3 has 13 amino acids. Germline CDR1 reads MDHEN; CDR2 reads SYDVKM.

The chain employs TRBV5-1 and TRBJ1-1; TRBD1 might be the D (6 bases). Germline CDR1 reads SGHRS; CDR2 reads YFSETQ. Trimming removed 0 bases at V and 11 bases at J, with 17 bases between. The CDR3 length is 14 residues. The CDR3 DNA follows: TGCGCCAGCAGCTTGGGCCAGCCGGACAGTGGGGCTTTCTTT. This gives the protein CASSLGQPDSGAFF.

V and J are TRBV2 and TRBJ2-6; 7 bases align to TRBD1. V shed 6 bases and J 2 bases; nucleotides not matched to a gene: 4. From germline, CDR1 is SNHLY and CDR2 FYNNEI. The CDR3 loop spans 15 amino acids. This CDR3 reads CASSRDRAGANVLTF. Written as DNA, the CDR3 is TGTGCCAGCAGCAGAGACAGGGCTGGGGCCAACGTCCTGACTTTC.

In its sample, this clone was seen once. V usage is TRBV2 and J usage is TRBJ2-5; 7 positions match TRBD2. CDR1 SNHLY and CDR2 FYNNEI come from the germline V gene. The CDR3 extends over 12 amino acids. V was clipped by 7 bases and J by 4 bases; unmatched bases: 3. This CDR3 reads CASIGGGETQYF. The CDR3 DNA follows: TGTGCCAGCATTGGGGGGGGAGAGACCCAGTACTTC.

The chain employs TRBV6-5 and TRBJ2-5; D gene ambiguous. V was trimmed by 6 bases and J by 0 bases, leaving 11 bases between them. Looked up from germline, CDR1 is MNHEY and CDR2 is SVGAGI. The CDR3 consists of 14 residues. CDR3 coding DNA: TGTGCCAGCAGACCTACCTTTTACCAAGAGACCCAGTACTTC. Translating gives CASRPTFYQETQYF.

This clone was observed a single time. The rearrangement uses TRBV5-6 and TRBJ1-5, with a possible D match to TRBD1 (5 bases). Per germline, CDR1 SGHDT and CDR2 YYEEEE. The CDR3 totals 14 residues. V lost 6 bases and J lost 1, with 11 bases in between. The chain's CDR3 is CASILSGSNQPQHF. CDR3 DNA sequence: TGTGCCAGCATTTTATCAGGGAGCAATCAGCCCCAGCATTTT.

The V call is TRBV25-1, the J call TRBJ1-5; maybe TRBD1 (6 bases). Germline assignment: CDR1 MGHDK and CDR2 SYGVNS. V was cut by 5 bases and J by 7 bases, with 15 bases left in between. This CDR3 is 14 amino acids long. CDR3 nucleotide sequence: TGTGCCAGCAGTAGACAGGTTTTTGGGCAGCCCCAGCATTTT. Its protein is CASSRQVFGQPQHF.

V is TRBV28 and J is TRBJ2-5, with 8 bases lining up with TRBD2. With 6 bases clipped from V and 10 bases from J, the junction kept 10 bases outside the gene matches. The CDR3 consists of 13 residues. The germline V gene has CDR1 MDHEN and CDR2 SYDVKM. Here the CDR3 reads CASSPRGRGDQYF. The CDR3 region has the DNA TGTGCCAGCAGCCCCCGGGGGCGGGGGGACCAGTACTTC. The variable domain in full, completed from reference TRBV28 and TRBJ2-5, reads DVKVTQSSRYLVKRTGEKVFLECVQDMDHENMFWYRQDPGLGLRLIYFSYDVKMKEKGDIPEGYSVSREKKERFSLILESASTNQTSMYLCASSPRGRGDQYFGPGTRLLVL.

This clone is a singleton in its sample. The chain uses TRBV5-6 and TRBJ1-1, with 7 bases that match TRBD1. V was clipped by 0 bases and J by 1 base; unmatched bases: 0. This CDR3 comprises 14 residues. Germline CDR1 is SGHDT and CDR2 is YYEEEE. CDR3 loop: CASSLGTGNTEAFF. The CDR3, as DNA: TGTGCCAGCAGCTTGGGGACAGGGAACACTGAAGCTTTCTTT.

In this sample, this clone turned up once. The chain employs TRBV15 and TRBJ2-2; 8 bases line up with TRBD1. Germline lookup yields CDR1 LNHNV and CDR2 YYDKDF (reference sequence). With V trimmed by 5 bases and J by 4 bases, 6 bases remained unmatched. The CDR3 has 15 amino acids. CDR3 loop: CATSETGALTGELFF. CDR3 DNA: TGTGCCACCAGCGAGACAGGGGCCCTCACCGGGGAGCTGTTTTTT. Full variable domain (outside the CDR3, taken from reference TRBV15 and TRBJ2-2): DAMVIQNPRYQVTQFGKPVTLSCSQTLNHNVMYWYQQKSSQAPKLLFHYYDKDFNNEADTPDNFQSRRPNTSFCFLDIRSPGLGDTAMYLCATSETGALTGELFFGEGSRLTVL.

This clone was counted once. V is TRBV19 and J is TRBJ2-2; 10 nucleotides agree with TRBD1. The CDR3 has 14 amino acids. From germline, CDR1 is LNHDA and CDR2 SQIVND (reference sequence). Germline trimming cut 9 bases from V and 6 bases from J; bases unmatched to any gene: 7. CDR3 region: CASSTGGFAGELFF. CDR3 DNA: TGTGCCAGCTCGACAGGGGGCTTCGCCGGGGAGCTGTTTTTT.

This sequence joins TRBV12-5 and TRBJ2-7, with 8 bases identical to TRBD1. Unmatched junction bases numbered 8, after V lost 4 bases and J lost 6 bases. Looked up from germline, CDR1 is LGHNT and CDR2 is FRNRAP. The CDR3 is 14 residues long. CDR3 region: CASGYGQGSGEQYF. CDR3 in DNA: TGTGCTAGTGGTTACGGACAGGGTTCGGGCGAGCAGTACTTC.

In nucleotides, the CDR3 is TGTGCCAGCTCATCAGGGACTAGCGGGAGGAACGAGCAGTACTTC. This codes for CASSSGTSGRNEQYF. This chain joins TRBV18 and TRBJ2-7, with 15 bases matching TRBD2. CDR3 length equals 15 residues. Germline-derived CDR1 and CDR2 are KGHSH and LQKENI. V shed 5 bases, J shed 5 bases, and the junction held 4 bases outside the gene matches.